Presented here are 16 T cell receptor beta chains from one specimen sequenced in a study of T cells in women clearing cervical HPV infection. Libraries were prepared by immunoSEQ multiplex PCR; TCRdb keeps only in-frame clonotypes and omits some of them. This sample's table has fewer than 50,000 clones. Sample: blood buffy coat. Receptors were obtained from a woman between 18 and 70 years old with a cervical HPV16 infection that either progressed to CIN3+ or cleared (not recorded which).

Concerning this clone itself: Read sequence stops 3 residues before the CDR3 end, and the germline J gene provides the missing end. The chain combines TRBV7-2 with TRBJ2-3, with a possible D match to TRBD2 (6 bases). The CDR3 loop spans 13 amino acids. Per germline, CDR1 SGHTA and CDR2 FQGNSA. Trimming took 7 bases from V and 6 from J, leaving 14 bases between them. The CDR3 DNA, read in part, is TGTGCCAGCAACCGCGATGGGGGGGATACG. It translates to CASNRDGGDT. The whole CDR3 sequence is CASNRDGGDTQYF.

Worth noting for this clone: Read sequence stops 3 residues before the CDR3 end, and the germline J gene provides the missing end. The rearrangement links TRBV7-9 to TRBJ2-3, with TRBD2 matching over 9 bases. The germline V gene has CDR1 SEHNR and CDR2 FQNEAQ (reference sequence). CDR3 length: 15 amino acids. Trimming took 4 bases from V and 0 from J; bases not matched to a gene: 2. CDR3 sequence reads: CASSWAGGSTDTQYF. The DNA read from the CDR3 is TGTGCCAGCAGCTGGGCGGGGGGGAGCACAGATACG.

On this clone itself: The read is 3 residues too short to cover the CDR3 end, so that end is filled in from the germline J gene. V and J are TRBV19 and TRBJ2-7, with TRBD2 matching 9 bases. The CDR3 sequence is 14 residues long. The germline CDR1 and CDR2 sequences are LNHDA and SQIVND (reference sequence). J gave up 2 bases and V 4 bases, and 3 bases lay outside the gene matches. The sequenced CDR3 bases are TGTGCCAGTAGTACGGGCGGGGGGGCCTACGAG. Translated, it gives CASSTGGGAYE. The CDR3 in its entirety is CASSTGGGAYEQYF.

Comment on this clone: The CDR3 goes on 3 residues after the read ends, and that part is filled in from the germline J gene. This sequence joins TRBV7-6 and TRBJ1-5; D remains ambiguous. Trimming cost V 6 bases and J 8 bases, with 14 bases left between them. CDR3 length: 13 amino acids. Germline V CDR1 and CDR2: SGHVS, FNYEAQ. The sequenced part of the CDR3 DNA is TGTGCCAGCAGTGTAGACTCCGGAAAGCCC. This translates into CASSVDSGKP. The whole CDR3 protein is CASSVDSGKPQHF.

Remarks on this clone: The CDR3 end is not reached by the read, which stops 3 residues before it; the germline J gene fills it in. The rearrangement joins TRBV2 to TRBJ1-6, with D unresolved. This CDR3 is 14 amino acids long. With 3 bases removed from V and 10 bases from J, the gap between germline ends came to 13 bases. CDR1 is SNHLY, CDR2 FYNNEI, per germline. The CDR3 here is CASSDYKSYSPLHF. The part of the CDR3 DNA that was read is TGTGCCAGCAGTGATTATAAAAGCTACTCACCC.

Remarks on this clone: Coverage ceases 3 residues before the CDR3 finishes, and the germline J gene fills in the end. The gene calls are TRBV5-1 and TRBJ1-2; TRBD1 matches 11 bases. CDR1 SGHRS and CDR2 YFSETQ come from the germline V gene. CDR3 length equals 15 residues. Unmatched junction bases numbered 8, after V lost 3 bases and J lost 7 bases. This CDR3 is CASSSGQGALGGYTF. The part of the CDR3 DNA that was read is TGCGCCAGCAGCTCAGGACAGGGGGCATTGGGTGGC.

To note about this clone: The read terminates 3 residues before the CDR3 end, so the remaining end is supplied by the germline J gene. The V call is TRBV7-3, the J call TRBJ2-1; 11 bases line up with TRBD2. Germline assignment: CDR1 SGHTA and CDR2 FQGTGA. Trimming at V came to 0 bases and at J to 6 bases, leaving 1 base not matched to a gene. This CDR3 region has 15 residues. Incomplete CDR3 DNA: TGTGCCAGCAGCTTAACGACTAGCGGGGCCAATGAG. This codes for CASSLTTSGANE. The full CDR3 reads CASSLTTSGANEQFF. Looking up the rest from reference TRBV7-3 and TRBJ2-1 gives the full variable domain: GAGVSQTPSNKVTEKGKYVELRCDPISGHTALYWYRQSLGQGPEFLIYFQGTGAADDSGLPNDRFFAVRPEGSVSTLKIQRTERGDSAVYLCASSLTTSGANEQFFGPGTRLTVL.

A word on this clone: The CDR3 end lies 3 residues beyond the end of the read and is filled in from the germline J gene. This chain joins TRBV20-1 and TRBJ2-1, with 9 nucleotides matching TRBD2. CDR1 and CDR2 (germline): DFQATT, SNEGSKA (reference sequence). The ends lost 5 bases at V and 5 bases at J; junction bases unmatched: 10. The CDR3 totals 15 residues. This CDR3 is CSARGVLAGNNEQFF. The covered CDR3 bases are TGCAGTGCTCGGGGGGTCCTAGCGGGAAACAATGAG.

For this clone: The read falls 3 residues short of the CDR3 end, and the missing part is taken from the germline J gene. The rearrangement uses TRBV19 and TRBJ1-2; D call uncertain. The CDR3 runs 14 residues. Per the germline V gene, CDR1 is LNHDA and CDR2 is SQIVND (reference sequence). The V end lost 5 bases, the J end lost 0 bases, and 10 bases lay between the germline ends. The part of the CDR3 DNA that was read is TGTGCCAGTAGTTTACAATTTTCTAACTATGGC. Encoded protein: CASSLQFSNYG. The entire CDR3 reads CASSLQFSNYGYTF.

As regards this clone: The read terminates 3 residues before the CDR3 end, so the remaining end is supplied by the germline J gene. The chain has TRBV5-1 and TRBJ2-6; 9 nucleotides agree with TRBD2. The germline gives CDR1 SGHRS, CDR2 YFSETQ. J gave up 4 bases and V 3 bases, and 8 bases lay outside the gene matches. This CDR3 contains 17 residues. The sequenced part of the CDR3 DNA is TGCGCCAGCAGCTCCGTCGCGGGGGGGGCAGGGGCCAACGTC. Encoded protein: CASSSVAGGAGANV. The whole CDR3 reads CASSSVAGGAGANVLTF. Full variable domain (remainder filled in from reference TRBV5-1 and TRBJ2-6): KAGVTQTPRYLIKTRGQQVTLSCSPISGHRSVSWYQQTPGQGLQFLFEYFSETQRNKGNFPGRFSGRQFSNSRSEMNVSTLELGDSALYLCASSSVAGGAGANVLTFGAGSRLTVL.

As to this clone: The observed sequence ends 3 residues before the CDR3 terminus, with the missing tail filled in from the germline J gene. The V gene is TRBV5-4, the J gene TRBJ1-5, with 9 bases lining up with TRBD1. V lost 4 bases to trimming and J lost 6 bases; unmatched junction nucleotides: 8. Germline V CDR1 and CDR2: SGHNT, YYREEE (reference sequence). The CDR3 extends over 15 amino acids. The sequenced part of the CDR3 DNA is TGTGCCAGCAGCCGGGACAGGGACCCCAGTCAGCCC. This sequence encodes CASSRDRDPSQP. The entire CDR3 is CASSRDRDPSQPQHF. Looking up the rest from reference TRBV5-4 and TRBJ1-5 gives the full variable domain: ETGVTQSPTHLIKTRGQQVTLRCSSQSGHNTVSWYQQALGQGPQFIFQYYREEENGRGNFPPRFSGLQFPNYSSELNVNALELDDSALYLCASSRDRDPSQPQHFGDGTRLSIL.

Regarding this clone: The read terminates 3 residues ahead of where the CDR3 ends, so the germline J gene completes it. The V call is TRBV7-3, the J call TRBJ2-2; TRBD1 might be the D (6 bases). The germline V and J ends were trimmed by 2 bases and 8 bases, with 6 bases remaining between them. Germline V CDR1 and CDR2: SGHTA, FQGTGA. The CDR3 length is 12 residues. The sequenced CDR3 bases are TGTGCCAGCAGCTTAGGGACAGGGGAG. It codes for CASSLGTGE. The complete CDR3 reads CASSLGTGELFF.

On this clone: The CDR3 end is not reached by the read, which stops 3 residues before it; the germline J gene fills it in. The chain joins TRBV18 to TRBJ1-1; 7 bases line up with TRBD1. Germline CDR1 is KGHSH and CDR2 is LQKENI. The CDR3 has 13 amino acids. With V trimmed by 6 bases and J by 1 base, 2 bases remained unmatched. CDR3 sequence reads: CASSQGGNTEAFF. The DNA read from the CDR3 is TGTGCCAGCTCCCAGGGGGGGAACACTGAA. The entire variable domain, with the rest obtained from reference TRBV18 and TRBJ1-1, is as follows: NAGVMQNPRHLVRRRGQEARLRCSPMKGHSHVYWYRQLPEEGLKFMVYLQKENIIDESGMPKERFSAEFPKEGPSILRIQQVVRGDSAAYFCASSQGGNTEAFFGQGTRLTVV.

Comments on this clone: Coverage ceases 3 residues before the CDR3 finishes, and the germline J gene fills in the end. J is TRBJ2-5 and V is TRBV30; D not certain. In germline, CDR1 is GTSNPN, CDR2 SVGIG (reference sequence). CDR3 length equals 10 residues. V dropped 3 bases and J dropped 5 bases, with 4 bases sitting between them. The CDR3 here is CAWRRETQYF. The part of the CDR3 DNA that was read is TGTGCCTGGAGAAGGGAGACC.

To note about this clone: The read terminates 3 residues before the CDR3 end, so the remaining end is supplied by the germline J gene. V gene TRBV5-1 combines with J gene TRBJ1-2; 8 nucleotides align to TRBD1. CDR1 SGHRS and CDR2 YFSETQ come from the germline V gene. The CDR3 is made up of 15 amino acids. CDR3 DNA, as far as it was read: TGCGCCAGCAGCTTACAGGGGGAGATTCCCATGGGC. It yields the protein CASSLQGEIPMG. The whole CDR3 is CASSLQGEIPMGYTF.

Partial CDR3 DNA: TGCAGTGCCCGCGGGGACAGGGGGGGTGGCATT. Its translation is CSARGDRGGGI. The whole CDR3 sequence is CSARGDRGGGIQYF. The chain couples TRBV20-1 to TRBJ2-4; 11 nucleotides align to TRBD1. The read comes to an end 3 residues before the CDR3 does, leaving the germline J gene to fill in the end. The V gene end was trimmed by 6 bases and the J gene end by 9 bases; junction bases not matched to a gene: 10. CDR3 length: 14 residues. Germline lookup yields CDR1 DFQATT and CDR2 SNEGSKA (reference sequence).